This T cell receptor (beta chain) was sequenced in a study of T-cell memory formation after mild COVID-19. Whole-study context: The TCR clusters were mostly specific to one donor.

MiXCR, run by TCRdb on the 5' RACE reads, gives a single entry per CDR3 protein. This table has about 210,000 distinct CDR3 sequences, 27% appearing once. As regards this clonotype: The target antigen is unknown.

Germline CDR1 and CDR2: MNHNS and SASEGT. V gave up 7 bases and J gave up 2 bases, with 21 bases separating them. This CDR3 has 16 amino acids. Study conclusions and caveats: CM and EM subsets held most contracting CD4+ clones; EMRA held CD8+ ones.

V is TRBV6-1 and J is TRBJ2-7; tentative D call: TRBD2 (6 bases). The sequence was collected from an adult woman who had mild COVID-19 (a few samples of this study predate the infection). Cell type and time point are not known. Sequenced: PBMCs or a T cell subset sorted from them (not recorded which). CDR3 nucleotide sequence: TGTGCCAGCATCCCGACTTACGGGGGACGTACCTACGAGCAGTACTTC. Residues: CASIPTYGGRTYEQYF.